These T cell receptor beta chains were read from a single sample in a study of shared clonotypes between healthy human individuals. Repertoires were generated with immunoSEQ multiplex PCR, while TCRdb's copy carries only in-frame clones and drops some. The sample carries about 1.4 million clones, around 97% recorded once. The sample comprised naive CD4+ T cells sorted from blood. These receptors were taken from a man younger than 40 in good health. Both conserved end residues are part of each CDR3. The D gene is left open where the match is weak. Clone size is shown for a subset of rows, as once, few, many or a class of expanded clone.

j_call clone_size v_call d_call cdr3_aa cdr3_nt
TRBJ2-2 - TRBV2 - CASSDHRSPTGELFF TGTGCCAGCAGTGATCATCGCAGCCCCACCGGGGAGCTGTTTTTT
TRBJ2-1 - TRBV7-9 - CASSPKRTTPKYAEQFF TGTGCCAGCAGCCCAAAGCGGACCACCCCGAAATACGCGGAGCAGTTCTTC
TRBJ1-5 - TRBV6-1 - CASHQGYGNQPQHF TGTGCCAGCCACCAGGGGTATGGCAATCAGCCCCAGCATTTT
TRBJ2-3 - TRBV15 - CATSRETIAASTDTQYF TGTGCCACCAGCAGAGAAACGATAGCGGCTAGCACAGATACGCAGTATTTT
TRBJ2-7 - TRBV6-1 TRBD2 CASSAIAGTPSYEQYF TGTGCCAGCAGTGCGATAGCGGGGACGCCCTCCTACGAGCAGTACTTC
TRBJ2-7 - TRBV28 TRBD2 CASSNSGLAGLNEQYF TGTGCCAGCAGTAACTCGGGACTAGCGGGACTCAACGAGCAGTACTTC
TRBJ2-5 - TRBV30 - CAWTRSTPGAWTQYF TGTGCCTGGACTCGATCGACCCCCGGAGCTTGGACCCAGTACTTC
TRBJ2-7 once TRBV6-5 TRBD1 CASSYVGTGPGEQYF TGTGCCAGCAGTTATGTGGGGACAGGGCCCGGCGAGCAGTACTTC
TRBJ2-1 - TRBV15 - CATSRDRGGNYNEQFF TGTGCCACCAGCAGAGATCGGGGCGGGAACTACAATGAGCAGTTCTTC
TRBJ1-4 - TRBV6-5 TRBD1 CASSYGTGTGKLFF TGTGCCAGCAGTTACGGGACAGGGACTGGGAAACTGTTTTTT
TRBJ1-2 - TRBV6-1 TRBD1 CASSWGQSRGYTF TGTGCCAGCAGTTGGGGACAGTCGCGTGGCTACACCTTC
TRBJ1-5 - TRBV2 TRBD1 CATTGANSNQPQHF TGTGCCACCACAGGGGCGAATAGCAATCAGCCCCAGCATTTT
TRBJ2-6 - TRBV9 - CASSPGVSGANVLTF TGTGCCAGCAGCCCGGGGGTCTCTGGGGCCAACGTCCTGACTTTC
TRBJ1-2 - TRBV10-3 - CAISDNSYGYTF TGTGCCATCAGTGACAACAGCTATGGCTACACCTTC
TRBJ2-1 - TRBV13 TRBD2 CASSQGTSGSVRDEQFF TGTGCCAGCAGCCAGGGGACTAGCGGGTCCGTGCGGGATGAGCAGTTCTTC
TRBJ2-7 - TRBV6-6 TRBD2 CASTGTSPGEQYF TGTGCCAGCACAGGGACTAGTCCGGGCGAGCAGTACTTC
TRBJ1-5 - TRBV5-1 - CASSLDTSQPQHF TGCGCCAGCAGCTTGGACACCTCTCAGCCCCAGCATTTT
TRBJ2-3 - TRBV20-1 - CSAGSTDTQYF TGCAGTGCTGGCAGCACAGATACGCAGTATTTT
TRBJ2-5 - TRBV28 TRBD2 CASSLFRGLPNKETQYF TGTGCCAGCAGTTTATTTCGGGGACTACCCAATAAAGAGACCCAGTACTTC
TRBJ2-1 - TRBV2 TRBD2 CASTKEGAGVGYEQFF TGTGCCAGCACTAAGGAGGGAGCGGGAGTCGGCTATGAGCAGTTCTTC
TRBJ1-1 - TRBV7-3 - CASSSTNRLGSTEAFF TGTGCCAGCAGCTCAACCAACCGCTTAGGGAGCACTGAAGCTTTCTTT
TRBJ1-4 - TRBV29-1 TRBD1 CSVSGTGSEKLFF TGCAGCGTTAGTGGGACAGGGAGCGAAAAACTGTTTTTT
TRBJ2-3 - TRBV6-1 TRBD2 CASSDSGGAVDTQYF TGTGCCAGCAGTGATAGCGGGGGTGCAGTGGATACGCAGTATTTT
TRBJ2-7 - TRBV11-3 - CASSSTGLGEQYF TGTGCCAGCAGCTCCACGGGATTAGGCGAGCAGTACTTC
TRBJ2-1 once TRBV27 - CASSLSIISYNEQFF TGTGCCAGCAGTTTATCAATCATATCCTACAATGAGCAGTTCTTC
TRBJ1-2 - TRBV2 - CASTQDNGGAYGYTF TGTGCCAGCACCCAGGATAATGGGGGGGCTTATGGCTACACCTTC
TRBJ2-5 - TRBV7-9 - CASSLAIAVGETQYF TGTGCCAGCAGCTTAGCGATAGCGGTTGGGGAGACCCAGTACTTC
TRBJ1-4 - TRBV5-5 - CASSQWLGLEEKLFF TGTGCCAGCAGCCAATGGCTTGGGTTGGAGGAAAAACTGTTTTTT
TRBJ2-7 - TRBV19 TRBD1 CASSIQGQGSYEQYF TGTGCCAGTAGTATACAGGGACAGGGCTCCTACGAGCAGTACTTC
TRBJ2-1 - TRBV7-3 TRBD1 CASSQGQGGDNEQFF TGTGCCAGCAGCCAGGGACAGGGTGGAGACAATGAGCAGTTCTTC
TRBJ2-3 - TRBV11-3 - CASSLNPPGASTQYF TGTGCCAGCAGCTTAAATCCCCCGGGGGCGAGTACGCAGTATTTT
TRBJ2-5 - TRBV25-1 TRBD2 CASSELASGPQETQYF TGTGCCAGCAGTGAATTGGCTAGCGGACCCCAAGAGACCCAGTACTTC
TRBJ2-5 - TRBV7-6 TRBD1 CASSLGTGVETQYF TGTGCCAGCAGCTTAGGGACAGGGGTAGAGACCCAGTACTTC
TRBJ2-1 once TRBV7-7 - CASSLGASSSYNEQFF TGTGCTAGCAGCTTAGGGGCCAGCAGCTCCTACAATGAGCAGTTCTTC
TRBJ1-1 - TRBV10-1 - CASSDRKNTEAFF TGCGCCAGCAGTGACAGGAAGAACACTGAAGCTTTCTTT
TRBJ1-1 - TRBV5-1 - CASSAQIGTSTEAFF TGCGCCAGCAGCGCGCAAATAGGGACATCAACTGAAGCTTTCTTT
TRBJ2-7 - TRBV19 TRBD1 CASSIAGTGPLREQYF TGTGCCAGTAGTATAGCCGGGACAGGGCCTTTGCGGGAGCAGTACTTC
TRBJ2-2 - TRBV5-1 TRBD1 CASRSGTGNGELFF TGCGCCAGCAGGAGCGGGACAGGGAACGGGGAGCTGTTTTTT
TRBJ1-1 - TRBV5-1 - CASQQAPGATEAFF TGCGCCAGTCAACAGGCCCCCGGGGCCACTGAAGCTTTCTTT